Shown below are 23 T cell receptor beta chains from a single sample sequenced in a study of identical twins (dated by TCRdb to about 2016). Receptor libraries were prepared by 5' RACE. The sequencer listed for this sample is Illumina HiSeq 2000. TCRdb reprocessing: public reads trimmed at Q25 with fastp, clones called with MiXCR, in-frame beta chains kept. All rows with the same CDR3 protein become a single entry with the most common DNA and genes. This sample comprises about 810,000 distinct CDR3 sequences, about 12% of them detected only once. The top ten hold about 1.6% of the sample. This same sample was also part of a study on yellow fever vaccine responses in identical twins.

Sequencing used PBMCs. Source of these receptors: a young woman in good health.

The chain uses TRBV7-2 and TRBJ2-3; 11 nucleotides line up with TRBD2. Germline V lookup: CDR1 SGHTA, CDR2 FQGNSA. The J segment lost 8 bases and the V segment lost 5 bases, leaving 6 bases of the junction unmatched. This CDR3 comprises 14 residues. CDR3 sequence (DNA): TGTGCCAGCAGCCCACTAGCGGGAGCGAGTACGCAGTATTTT. As protein: CASSPLAGASTQYF.

This clonotype has at least ten counts. The chain links TRBV5-1 to TRBJ1-2, with D possibly being TRBD1 (6 bases). Deletions cut 2 bases from V and 3 bases from J, with 8 bases between. The CDR3 covers 13 residues. Germline lookup yields CDR1 SGHRS and CDR2 YFSETQ. In DNA form, the CDR3 reads TGCGCCAGCAGCTTCAGGGGTGACTATGGCTACACCTTC. Protein product: CASSFRGDYGYTF.

This rearrangement joins TRBV14 to TRBJ2-1, with TRBD1 matching 7 bases. Germline CDR1 and CDR2: SGHDN and FVKESK. The V segment lost 4 bases and the J segment 0 bases; nucleotides outside the gene matches: 3. This CDR3 has 15 amino acids. This chain's CDR3 is CASSRDSFSYNEQFF. CDR3 DNA sequence: TGTGCCAGCAGCCGGGACAGCTTCTCCTACAATGAGCAGTTCTTC.

CDR3 protein: CASSQTGGWTQYF. In nucleotides, the CDR3 is TGCGCCAGCAGCCAGACAGGGGGCTGGACCCAGTACTTC. The V gene is TRBV4-1, the J gene TRBJ2-5, with 10 nucleotides matching TRBD1. This CDR3 has 13 amino acids. Germline V gives CDR1 MGHRA, CDR2 YSYEKL. V dropped 3 bases and J dropped 7; count of bases not matched to a gene: 2.

The chain joins TRBV7-9 to TRBJ2-3, with TRBD1 matching 7 bases. The CDR3 contains 15 residues. J gave up 4 bases and V 7 bases, and 11 bases lay outside the gene matches. The germline V gene encodes CDR1 SEHNR and CDR2 FQNEAQ (reference sequence). The CDR3 loop is CASNLPRQGPDTQYF. The CDR3 DNA is TGTGCCAGCAACCTTCCGAGACAGGGCCCAGATACGCAGTATTTT.

The chain has TRBV7-8 and TRBJ2-1; 9 bases agree with TRBD1. The trim removed 6 bases at V and 5 bases at J, leaving 8 bases unmatched. CDR3 length: 15 amino acids. Looked up from germline, CDR1 is SGHVS and CDR2 is FQNEAQ. CDR3 region: CASRGGQGIHNEQFF. DNA for the CDR3: TGTGCCAGCAGAGGGGGACAGGGCATCCACAATGAGCAGTTCTTC.

This clonotype turned up a few times. The rearrangement joins TRBV2 to TRBJ2-3, with unresolved D. The germline V gene encodes CDR1 SNHLY and CDR2 FYNNEI. The CDR3 is 14 amino acids. The V end lost 4 bases, the J end lost 2 bases, and 10 bases lay between the germline ends. CDR3 coding DNA: TGTGCCAGCAGTGGTCTTAGTAACACAGATACGCAGTATTTT. Protein product: CASSGLSNTDTQYF. Full variable domain (rest looked up from reference TRBV2 and TRBJ2-3): EPEVTQTPSHQVTQMGQEVILRCVPISNHLYFYWYRQILGQKVEFLVSFYNNEISEKSEIFDDQFSVERPDGSNFTLKIRSTKLEDSAMYFCASSGLSNTDTQYFGPGTRLTVL.

V and J are TRBV12-3 or TRBV12-4 and TRBJ1-1; D not certain. The CDR3 runs to 12 residues. Trimming left V 5 bases short and J 11 bases short, with 15 bases between. The CDR3 is CASSPPADAAFF. DNA for the CDR3: TGTGCCAGCAGTCCCCCGGCCGATGCGGCTTTCTTT.

This chain joins TRBV5-1 and TRBJ2-3, with TRBD2 matching 13 bases. V was pared by 4 bases and J by 7 bases, with 9 bases of the junction left unmatched. Germline V gene sequence: CDR1 SGHRS, CDR2 YFSETQ. The length of the CDR3 is 16 residues. The CDR3 region has the DNA TGCGCCAGCAGCCACTTACTAGCGGGGGGGCCAAATACGCAGTATTTT. Amino acids: CASSHLLAGGPNTQYF. Full variable domain (remainder filled in from reference TRBV5-1 and TRBJ2-3): KAGVTQTPRYLIKTRGQQVTLSCSPISGHRSVSWYQQTPGQGLQFLFEYFSETQRNKGNFPGRFSGRQFSNSRSEMNVSTLELGDSALYLCASSHLLAGGPNTQYFGPGTRLTVL.

This rearrangement joins TRBV6-1 to TRBJ1-1, with unresolved D. Trimming stripped 7 bases from V and 3 bases from J, with 12 bases between. The CDR3 is made up of 13 amino acids. The germline V gene encodes CDR1 MNHNS and CDR2 SASEGT. This CDR3 is CASTRRKDTEAFF. CDR3 in DNA: TGTGCCAGCACCCGGAGAAAGGACACTGAAGCTTTCTTT.

J is TRBJ2-2 and V is TRBV12-3 or TRBV12-4; D ambiguous. The CDR3 runs 14 residues. Between the trimmed V and J ends, which lost 4 bases and 7 bases, there was a span of 13 bases. CDR3 amino acids: CASSSQLYSGELFF. The CDR3 DNA is TGTGCCAGCAGTTCCCAGTTGTATAGCGGGGAGCTGTTTTTT.

The V gene is TRBV6-1, the J gene TRBJ1-2; TRBD1 matches 7 bases. CDR1 MNHNS and CDR2 SASEGT come from the germline V gene. V lost 5 bases and J lost 4; bases outside the gene matches: 4. The CDR3 sequence is 13 residues long. Here the CDR3 DNA reads TGTGCCAGCAGTACAGGGGACGGCTATGGCTACACCTTC. It yields the protein CASSTGDGYGYTF.

This clonotype was recorded many times. The CDR3 DNA reads as TGTGCCAGCAGCTTAGAGTCGGCAGTAAATTCACCCCTCCACTTT. It codes for CASSLESAVNSPLHF. The V call is TRBV7-9, the J call TRBJ1-6; D ambiguous. This CDR3 contains 15 residues. CDR1 and CDR2 from the germline V gene are SEHNR and FQNEAQ (reference sequence). The V and J ends lost 1 base and 7 bases respectively, with 11 bases between them. The full variable domain, completed using reference TRBV7-9 and TRBJ1-6, is DTGVSQNPRHKITKRGQNVTFRCDPISEHNRLYWYRQTLGQGPEFLTYFQNEAQLEKSRLLSDRFSAERPKGSFSTLEIQRTEQGDSAMYLCASSLESAVNSPLHFGNGTRLTVT.

The chain combines TRBV11-1 with TRBJ2-3, with TRBD2 identical over 12 bases. The CDR3 sequence is 18 residues long. Germline values: CDR1 SGHAT, CDR2 FQDESV (reference sequence). V gave up 2 bases and J gave up 1 base; unmatched junction bases: 7. The CDR3 bases are TGTGCCAGCAGCTTACTCTGGACTAGCGGGATAGGCACAGATACGCAGTATTTT. It yields the protein CASSLLWTSGIGTDTQYF. The variable domain in full, completed from reference TRBV11-1 and TRBJ2-3, reads EAEVAQSPRYKITEKSQAVAFWCDPISGHATLYWYRQILGQGPELLVQFQDESVVDDSQLPKDRFSAERLKGVDSTLKIQPAELGDSAMYLCASSLLWTSGIGTDTQYFGPGTRLTVL.

This clonotype has a handful of counts. This chain links TRBV20-1 with TRBJ2-1; D not certain. Germline assignment: CDR1 DFQATT and CDR2 SNEGSKA (reference sequence). The V gene lost 2 bases and the J gene lost 1 base, with 9 bases spanning the gap. The CDR3 contains 14 residues. DNA of the CDR3: TGCAGTGCTAGATGGCTAGTGTCCTACAATGAGCAGTTCTTC. It translates to CSARWLVSYNEQFF.

V usage is TRBV5-1 and J usage is TRBJ2-7; 10 bases map to TRBD2. This CDR3 region has 16 residues. Germline CDR1 reads SGHRS; CDR2 reads YFSETQ. The V and J ends lost 2 bases and 4 bases, in that order; junction bases with no gene match: 9. CDR3 residues: CASSFLPSGGPYEQYF. CDR3 nucleotide sequence: TGCGCCAGCAGCTTTCTCCCTAGCGGGGGCCCTTACGAGCAGTACTTC.

CDR3 in amino acids: CASSFEGTGVNEQFF. For the CDR3, the DNA is TGTGCCAGCAGTTTCGAGGGGACAGGGGTAAACGAGCAGTTCTTC. This chain links TRBV28 with TRBJ2-1, with 10 bases identical to TRBD1. With 3 bases clipped from V and 10 bases from J, the junction kept 9 bases outside the gene matches. In germline, CDR1 is MDHEN, CDR2 SYDVKM. This CDR3 comprises 15 residues.

The rearrangement links TRBV5-5 to TRBJ1-2, with 9 bases fitting TRBD1. The CDR3 is 18 residues long. Germline V gene sequence: CDR1 SGHKS, CDR2 YYEKEE (reference sequence). The V and J ends lost 0 bases and 5 bases, in that order; junction bases with no gene match: 14. The CDR3 DNA follows: TGTGCCAGCAGCTTGGTCGGGACAGGGTTTTTGCTCCCTTATGGCTACACCTTC. Translated, it gives CASSLVGTGFLLPYGYTF.

This clonotype was detected a few times. The V and J genes are TRBV11-1 and TRBJ2-1, with TRBD1 matching 9 bases. This CDR3 has 18 residues. J was trimmed by 1 base and V by 2 bases; bases with no gene match: 9. The germline CDR1 and CDR2 sequences are SGHAT and FQDESV (reference sequence). The CDR3 DNA reads TGTGCCAGCAGCTTAATAACTCCCGGGACAGGGTCCTACAATGAGCAGTTCTTC. Its translation: CASSLITPGTGSYNEQFF.

This clonotype was counted between two and nine times. The gene calls are TRBV10-3 and TRBJ2-7; 16 bases match TRBD2. The germline V gene has CDR1 ENHRY and CDR2 SYGVKD. The CDR3 is 13 residues long. V trimming: 10 bases; J trimming: 4 bases; junction bases outside the gene matches: 1. As DNA, the CDR3 is TGTGCCACGGGACTAGCGGGAGGGTACGAGCAGTACTTC. It specifies CATGLAGGYEQYF.

This chain joins TRBV12-3 or TRBV12-4 and TRBJ1-2; TRBD1 matches 7 bases. CDR3 size: 14 residues. After removal of 0 bases from V and 4 bases from J, the junction contained 2 bases not matched to a gene. The CDR3 DNA follows: TGTGCCAGCAGTTTAGCTCAGGGGGTCTATGGCTACACCTTC. This codes for CASSLAQGVYGYTF.

The CDR3 region is CASSFRPPYEQYF. The DNA for the CDR3 is TGTGCCAGCAGTTTCCGACCCCCCTACGAGCAGTACTTC. The genes are TRBV28 and TRBJ2-7; no definite D call. With 3 bases removed from V and 2 bases from J, the gap between germline ends came to 8 bases. The CDR3 covers 13 residues. Germline-derived CDR1 and CDR2 are MDHEN and SYDVKM. The whole variable domain, remainder taken from reference TRBV28 and TRBJ2-7, is DVKVTQSSRYLVKRTGEKVFLECVQDMDHENMFWYRQDPGLGLRLIYFSYDVKMKEKGDIPEGYSVSREKKERFSLILESASTNQTSMYLCASSFRPPYEQYFGPGTRLTVT.

V usage is TRBV11-2 and J usage is TRBJ2-1; TRBD1 might be the D (6 bases). The germline V gene has CDR1 SGHAT and CDR2 FQNNGV. There are 16 residues in the CDR3. Trimming removed 5 bases from V and 4 bases from J, with 18 bases in between. As DNA, the CDR3 is TGTGCCAGCAGCCAGGGGAGCGGATCCCCATACAATGAGCAGTTCTTC. Translation gives CASSQGSGSPYNEQFF.